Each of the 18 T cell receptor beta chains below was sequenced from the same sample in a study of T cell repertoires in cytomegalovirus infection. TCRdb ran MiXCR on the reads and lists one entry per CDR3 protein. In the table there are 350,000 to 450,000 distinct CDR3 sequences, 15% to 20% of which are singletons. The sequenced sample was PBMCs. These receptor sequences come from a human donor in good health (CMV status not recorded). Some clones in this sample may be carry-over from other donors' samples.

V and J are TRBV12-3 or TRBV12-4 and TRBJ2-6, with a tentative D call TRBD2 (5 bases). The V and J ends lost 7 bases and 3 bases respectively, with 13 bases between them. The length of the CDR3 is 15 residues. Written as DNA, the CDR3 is TGTGCCAGCACGGACTCCTATTTTGGGGCCAACGTCCTGACTTTC. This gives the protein CASTDSYFGANVLTF.

The CDR3 here is CASFRSLSYEQYF. The CDR3 bases are TGTGCCAGCTTCCGTAGCCTCTCCTACGAGCAGTACTTC. This rearrangement joins TRBV6-2 or TRBV6-3 to TRBJ2-7; D remains ambiguous. Between the trimmed V and J ends, which lost 8 bases and 0 bases, there was a span of 11 bases. Per germline, CDR1 MNHEY and CDR2 SVGEGT. This CDR3 has 13 residues.

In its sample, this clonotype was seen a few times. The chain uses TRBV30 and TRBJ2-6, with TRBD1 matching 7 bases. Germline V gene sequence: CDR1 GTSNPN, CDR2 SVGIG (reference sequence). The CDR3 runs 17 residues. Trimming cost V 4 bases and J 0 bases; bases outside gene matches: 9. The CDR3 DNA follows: TGTGCCTGGACTCGGGACAGAACCTACTCTGGGGCCAACGTCCTGACTTTC. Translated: CAWTRDRTYSGANVLTF.

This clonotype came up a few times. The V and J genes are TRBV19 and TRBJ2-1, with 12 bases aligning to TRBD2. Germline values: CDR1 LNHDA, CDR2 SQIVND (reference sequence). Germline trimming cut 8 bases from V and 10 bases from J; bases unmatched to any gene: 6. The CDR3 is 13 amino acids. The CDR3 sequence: CASLAGGPGEQFF. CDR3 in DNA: TGTGCCAGTCTAGCGGGAGGGCCAGGGGAGCAGTTCTTC.

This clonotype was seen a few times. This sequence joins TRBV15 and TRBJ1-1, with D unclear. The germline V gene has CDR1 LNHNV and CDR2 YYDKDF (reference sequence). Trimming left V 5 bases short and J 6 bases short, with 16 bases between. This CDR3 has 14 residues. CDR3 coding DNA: TGTGCCACCAGCCCCGGAAGAGATCGAGCTGAAGCTTTCTTT. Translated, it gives CATSPGRDRAEAFF.

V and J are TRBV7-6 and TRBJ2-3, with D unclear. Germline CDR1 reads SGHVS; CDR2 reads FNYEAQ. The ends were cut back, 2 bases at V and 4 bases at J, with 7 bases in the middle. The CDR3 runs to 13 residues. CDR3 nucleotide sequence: TGTGCCAGCAGCTTATCGAGACCAGATACGCAGTATTTT. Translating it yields CASSLSRPDTQYF.

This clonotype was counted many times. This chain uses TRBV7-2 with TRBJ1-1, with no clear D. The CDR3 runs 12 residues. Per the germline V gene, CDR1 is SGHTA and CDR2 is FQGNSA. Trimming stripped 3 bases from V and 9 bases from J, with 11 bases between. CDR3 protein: CASSFGGYQAFF. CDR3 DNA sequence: TGTGCCAGCAGCTTCGGCGGATATCAAGCTTTCTTT.

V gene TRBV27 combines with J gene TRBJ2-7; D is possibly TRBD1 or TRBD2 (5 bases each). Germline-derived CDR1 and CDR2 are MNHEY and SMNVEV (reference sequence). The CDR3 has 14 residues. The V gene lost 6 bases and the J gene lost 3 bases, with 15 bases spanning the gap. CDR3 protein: CASRINRDGYEQYF. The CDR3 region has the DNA TGTGCCAGCAGGATCAACCGGGACGGCTACGAGCAGTACTTC.

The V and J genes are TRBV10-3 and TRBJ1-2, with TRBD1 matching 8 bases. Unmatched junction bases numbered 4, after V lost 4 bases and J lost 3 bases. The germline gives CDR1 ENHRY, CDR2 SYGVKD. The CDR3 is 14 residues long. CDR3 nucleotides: TGTGCCATCAGTGGGGCGACAGGGGACTATGGCTACACCTTC. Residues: CAISGATGDYGYTF.

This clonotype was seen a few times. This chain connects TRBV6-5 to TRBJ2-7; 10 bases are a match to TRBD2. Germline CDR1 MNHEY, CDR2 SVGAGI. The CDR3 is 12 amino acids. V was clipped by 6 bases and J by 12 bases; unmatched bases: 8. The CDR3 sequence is CASRNGAGGAYF. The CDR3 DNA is TGTGCCAGCAGGAACGGAGCGGGAGGGGCGTACTTC.

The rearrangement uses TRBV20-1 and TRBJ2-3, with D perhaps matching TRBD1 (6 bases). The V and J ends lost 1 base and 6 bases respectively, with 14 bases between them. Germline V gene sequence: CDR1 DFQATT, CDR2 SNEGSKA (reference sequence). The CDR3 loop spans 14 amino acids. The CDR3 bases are TGCAGTGCTAGAGTAAGAGGGGGAGCCGATACGCAGTATTTT. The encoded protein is CSARVRGGADTQYF.

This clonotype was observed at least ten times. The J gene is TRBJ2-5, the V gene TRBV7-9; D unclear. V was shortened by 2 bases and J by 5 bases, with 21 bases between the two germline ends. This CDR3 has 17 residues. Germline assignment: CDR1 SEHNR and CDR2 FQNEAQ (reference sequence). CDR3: CASSLSAYSTIGETQYF. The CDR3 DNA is TGTGCCAGCAGCTTATCGGCGTACTCCACCATTGGGGAGACCCAGTACTTC.

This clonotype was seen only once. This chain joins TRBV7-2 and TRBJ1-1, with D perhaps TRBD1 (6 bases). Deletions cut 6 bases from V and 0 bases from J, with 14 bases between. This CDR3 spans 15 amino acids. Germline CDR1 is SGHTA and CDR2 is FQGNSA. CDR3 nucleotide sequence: TGTGCCAGCAGGGGGGGGCTCGGGATGAACACTGAAGCTTTCTTT. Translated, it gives CASRGGLGMNTEAFF.

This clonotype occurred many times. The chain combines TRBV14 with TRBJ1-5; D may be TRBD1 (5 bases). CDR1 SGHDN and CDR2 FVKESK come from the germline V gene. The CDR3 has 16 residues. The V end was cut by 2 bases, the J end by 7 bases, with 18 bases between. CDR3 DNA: TGTGCCAGCAGCCAAAGTGGCAGGGTGGGGTGGCAGCCCCAGCATTTT. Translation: CASSQSGRVGWQPQHF.

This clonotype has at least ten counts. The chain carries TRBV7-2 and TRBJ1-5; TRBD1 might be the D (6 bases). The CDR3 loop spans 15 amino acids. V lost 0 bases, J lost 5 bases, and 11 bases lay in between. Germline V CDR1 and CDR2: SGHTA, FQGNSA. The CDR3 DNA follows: TGTGCCAGCAGCTTAGCCTTGGGGGCACATCAGCCCCAGCATTTT. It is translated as CASSLALGAHQPQHF.

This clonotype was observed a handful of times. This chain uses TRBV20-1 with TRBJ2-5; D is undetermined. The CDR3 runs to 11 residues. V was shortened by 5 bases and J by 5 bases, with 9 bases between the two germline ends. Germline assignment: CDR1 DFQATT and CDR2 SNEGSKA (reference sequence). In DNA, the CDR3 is TGCAGTGCTGTAGGCTCCGAGACCCAGTACTTC. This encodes CSAVGSETQYF.

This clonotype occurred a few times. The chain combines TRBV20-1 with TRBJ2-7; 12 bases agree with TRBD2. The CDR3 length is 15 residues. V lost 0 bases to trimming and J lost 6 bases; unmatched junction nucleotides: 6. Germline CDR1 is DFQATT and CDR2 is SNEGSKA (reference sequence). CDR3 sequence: CSARDWTSGKIEQYF. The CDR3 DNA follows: TGCAGTGCTAGAGATTGGACTAGCGGGAAAATCGAGCAGTACTTC.

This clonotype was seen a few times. The CDR3 region has the DNA TGTGCCAGCAGCTCCTCCGGACAGGTACAAGAGACCCAGTACTTC. This codes for CASSSSGQVQETQYF. This sequence joins TRBV7-2 and TRBJ2-5, with TRBD1 identical over 7 bases. The CDR3 loop spans 15 amino acids. V lost 4 bases to trimming and J lost 2 bases; unmatched junction nucleotides: 7. Germline values: CDR1 SGHTA, CDR2 FQGNSA.